This paragraph reports one T cell receptor (beta chain). Its antigen is unidentified. These data originate in a study of cytomegalovirus exposure and HLA in healthy donors. PCR involved 60 Vbeta and 13 Jbeta primers. As handled by the study authors: Roughly 12 million of about 88 million unique TCR beta chains were shared, per a later count. Here immunoSEQ multiplex PCR was the method, and the copy in TCRdb shows in-frame clones only, minus some. V, J and clone size are those of that table, while D and trimming were read from the DNA. The data hold over 150,000 clones, with over 70% observed a single time. Overall study results and limits: It was about 150 TCR beta chains that were listed as cytomegalovirus-associated. In an earlier analysis, in under 700 donors, most V segments appeared productive either ~87% or ~30% of the time.

Source material: PBMCs. The clonotype comes from a man aged 25 to 40 in good health and CMV-seronegative.

CDR3 amino acids: CASSPGPGLGYTF. The DNA for the CDR3 is TGTGCCAGCAGCCCCGGGCCGGGACTTGGCTACACCTTC. J is TRBJ1-2 and V is TRBV7-2; a possible D gene is TRBD1 (5 bases). Germline V gene sequence: CDR1 SGHTA, CDR2 FQGNSA. The V end lost 5 bases, the J end lost 7 bases, and 14 bases lay between the germline ends. CDR3 length: 13 amino acids.